Listed below are T cell receptor beta chains from one sample, sequenced in a study of blood T cell repertoires in COVID-19. Sequenced by immunoSEQ multiplex PCR; TCRdb stores in-frame clones only, minus some. Of roughly 200,000 clones in the sample, around 90% were seen once. Sequenced material: peripheral blood. The receptors here all came from a middle-aged man with acute or convalescent COVID-19. Each CDR3 is given without its conserved first and last residue. Size values are once, few and many counts, or a class for expanded clones, and some rows have none.

v_call,clone_size,j_call,cdr3_aa
TRBV7-9,-,TRBJ1-1,ASTQGANTEAF
TRBV29-1,-,TRBJ1-2,SAYDYGYT
TRBV7-2,few,TRBJ1-3,ASSLSFLPGGGQNTIY
TRBV4-1,-,TRBJ1-4,ASSQGTIATNEKLF
TRBV5-1,once,TRBJ1-4,ASRQQGGTNEKLF
TRBV3-1/TRBV3-2,-,TRBJ1-4,ASRPGDPDEKLF
TRBV9,-,TRBJ1-2,ASSVDGTGGTYGYT
TRBV28,-,TRBJ1-1,ASSNGGQGDTEAF
TRBV10-3,-,TRBJ2-7,AISGAGTSDHEQY
TRBV3-1/TRBV3-2,-,TRBJ2-2,ASSPLSGSPGELF
TRBV10-3,-,TRBJ2-7,AISDLGQGNYEQY
TRBV28,-,TRBJ1-1,ASSPHGTVTFAF
TRBV6-2/TRBV6-3,-,TRBJ1-1,ASSYGGQTHTEAF
TRBV19,few,TRBJ2-3,ASSRGQDSDTQY
TRBV10-3,-,TRBJ1-5,AISESIQSNQPQH
TRBV5-6,once,TRBJ1-6,ASSLEQLGSPLH
TRBV10-3,-,TRBJ2-5,AISRGQQQETQY
TRBV6-2/TRBV6-3,-,TRBJ1-6,ASSYLAGTASSYNSPLH
TRBV6-5,once,TRBJ2-5,ATSGERAQTQY
TRBV6-5,once,TRBJ2-7,ALAGTSGSYEQY